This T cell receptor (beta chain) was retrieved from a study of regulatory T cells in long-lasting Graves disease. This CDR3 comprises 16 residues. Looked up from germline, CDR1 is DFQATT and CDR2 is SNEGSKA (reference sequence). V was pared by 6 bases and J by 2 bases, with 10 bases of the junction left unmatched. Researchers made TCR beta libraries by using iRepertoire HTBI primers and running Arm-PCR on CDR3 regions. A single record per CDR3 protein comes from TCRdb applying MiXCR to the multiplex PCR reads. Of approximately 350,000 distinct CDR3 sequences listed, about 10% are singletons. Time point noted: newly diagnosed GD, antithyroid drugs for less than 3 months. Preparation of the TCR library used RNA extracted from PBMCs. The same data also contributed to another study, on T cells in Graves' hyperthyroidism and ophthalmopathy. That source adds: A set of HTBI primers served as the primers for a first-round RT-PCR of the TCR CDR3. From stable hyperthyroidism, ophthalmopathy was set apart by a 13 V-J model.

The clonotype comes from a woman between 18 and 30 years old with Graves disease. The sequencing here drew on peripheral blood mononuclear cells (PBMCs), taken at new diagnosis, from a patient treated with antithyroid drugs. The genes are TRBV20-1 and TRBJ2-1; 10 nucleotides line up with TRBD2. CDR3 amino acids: CSAPASGRDPYNEQFF. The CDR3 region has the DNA TGCAGTGCCCCTGCTAGCGGGAGAGATCCCTACAATGAGCAGTTCTTC.